What follows describes a single T cell receptor beta chain. Its target is not known. Clones were read by immunoSEQ multiplex PCR, and TCRdb kept only the in-frame ones, dropping some. This sample yields 35,000 to 50,000 clones, of which roughly 91% are seen a single time; 2.5% belongs to the top ten. Cyclophosphamide on days +3 and +4 followed busulfan-fludarabine conditioning and a marrow graft. The CDR3 extends over 15 amino acids. This entry is derived from a study of T cells after posttransplantation cyclophosphamide. General study points: Recipient CMV seropositivity and CMV reactivation strongly tracked TRB clonality. Tissue-infiltrating T cells from skin or gut overlapped little with blood T cells. Later post-transplant blood repertoires were often dominated by donor CD8+ memory clones.

The sequence was obtained from a male patient aged 60 to 75 who received an allogeneic stem cell transplant from a related donor and was CMV-positive. Some T cells may possibly be graft donor cells. The chain uses TRBV21-1 and TRBJ2-5; TRBD2 is the table's D call and was not checked against the DNA. TRBV21-1 is a recognized pseudogene. The sample was PBMCs, taken 55 to 70 days after allogeneic stem cell transplant with posttransplant cyclophosphamide. In DNA, the CDR3 is TGTGCCAGCAGCAAAGCTTCGGCGGCACAAGAGACCCAGTACTTC. This encodes CASSKASAAQETQYF.